This is a list of T cell receptor beta chains from one sample in a study of neurological immune-mediated disorders. TCRdb re-called the 5' RACE reads through MiXCR, storing one row per CDR3 protein. Here the sample spans some 30,000 distinct CDR3 sequences, about 16% being singletons. The sample taken for sequencing was PBMCs. These receptors were collected from a man between 65 and 80 years old in good health. Both conserved end residues are part of each CDR3. D genes are given only for firm matches. Some rows have no size entry. The others give once, few or many, or a class for an expanded clone.

V gene	J gene	D gene	clone size	CDR3 DNA	CDR3 protein
TRBV12-3/TRBV12-4	TRBJ2-5	TRBD2	.	TGTGCCAGCATTCATGCGGGGGGAGAGACCCAGTACTTC	CASIHAGGETQYF
TRBV20-1	TRBJ2-7	.	many	TGCAGTGCTAGAGACTATAGCGAGAGCTCCTACGAGCAGTACTTC	CSARDYSESSYEQYF
TRBV19	TRBJ2-2	.	many	TGTGCCAGTAGTATTAGACGCTGGGCCCCGAACACCGGGGAGCTGTTTTTT	CASSIRRWAPNTGELFF
TRBV5-1	TRBJ2-7	TRBD1	many	TGCGCCAGCAGCTCCCGACGTGGACAGGGTAGGGCCTACGAGCAGTACTTC	CASSSRRGQGRAYEQYF
TRBV10-3	TRBJ2-7	TRBD1	many	TGTGCCATCAGCAAGGACAGGGAGCAGTACTTC	CAISKDREQYF
TRBV12-3/TRBV12-4	TRBJ1-2	.	many	TGTGCCAGCAGTTTCTCGGGCGACTATGGCTACACCTTC	CASSFSGDYGYTF
TRBV4-2	TRBJ2-1	TRBD2	many	TGTGCCAGCAGCCCGAGGACTAGCGGGGGGGGAGAGCAGTTCTTC	CASSPRTSGGGEQFF
TRBV7-2	TRBJ1-5	TRBD1	many	TGTGCCAGCAGCATCCGGACAGGGGTCAATCAGCCCCAGCATTTT	CASSIRTGVNQPQHF
TRBV29-1	TRBJ2-1	.	many	TGCAGCGTTGGGCAACAGAGGGGGGAGCAGTTCTTC	CSVGQQRGEQFF
TRBV7-2	TRBJ2-6	.	many	TGTGCCAGCAGCCGGGGGGCCAACGTCCTGACTTTC	CASSRGANVLTF
TRBV12-3/TRBV12-4	TRBJ2-1	.	many	TGTGCCAGCGCTGGAGGTTCCTACAATGAGCAGTTCTTC	CASAGGSYNEQFF
TRBV14	TRBJ2-1	.	many	TGTGCCAGCAGCCAAAACTTGGGACCAATCTACAATGAGCAGTTCTTC	CASSQNLGPIYNEQFF
TRBV19	TRBJ1-5	TRBD1	.	TGTGCCAGTAGTGCCGACAGGGTAGGGCAGCCCCAGCATTTT	CASSADRVGQPQHF
TRBV4-3	TRBJ2-1	.	medium-sized	TGCGCCAGCAGCCAAGATGGGAATAGATACAATGAGCAGTTCTTC	CASSQDGNRYNEQFF
TRBV14	TRBJ2-7	.	many	TGTGCCAGCAGCCGTCTCGGAGCCTACGAGCAGTACTTC	CASSRLGAYEQYF
TRBV27	TRBJ1-5	.	many	TGTGCCAGCATTAATCAGCCCCAGCATTTT	CASINQPQHF
TRBV7-2	TRBJ2-1	.	many	TGTGCCAGCAGCCGGAGCTCCTACAATGAGCAGTTCTTC	CASSRSSYNEQFF
TRBV7-2	TRBJ1-5	TRBD1	many	TGTGCCAGCAGCTTAGACCAGGGGGGGGGTCAGCCCCAGCATTTT	CASSLDQGGGQPQHF
TRBV4-3	TRBJ2-7	.	many	TGCGCCAGCAGCCAAGGTCAGGAGAGATACTACGAGCAGTACTTC	CASSQGQERYYEQYF
TRBV28	TRBJ2-3	TRBD1	.	TGTGCCAGCAGCTACTCAGGGGGTGTTGGCGCAGATACGCAGTATTTT	CASSYSGGVGADTQYF
TRBV6-5	TRBJ2-4	.	many	TGTGCCAGCAGTACTCAGGGGACTAACCCAAACATTCAGTACTTC	CASSTQGTNPNIQYF
TRBV5-1	TRBJ2-7	.	many	TGCGCCAGCAGCTTGGTAGGAGGGGGCACCTACGAGCAGTACTTC	CASSLVGGGTYEQYF
TRBV6-1	TRBJ2-6	TRBD1	many	TGTGCCAGCAGTGAGATGGACAGGGCTGGGGCCAACGTCCTGACTTTC	CASSEMDRAGANVLTF
TRBV2	TRBJ1-1	.	many	TGTGCCAGCAGTGTTGCTCGCACGAACACTGAAGCTTTCTTT	CASSVARTNTEAFF
TRBV7-2	TRBJ2-5	.	many	TGTGCCAGCAGCTTAGCCGGCAGGGTAGGAGAGACCCAGTACTTC	CASSLAGRVGETQYF
TRBV5-1	TRBJ1-1	.	many	TGCGCCAGCAGCCCGGGGGGTGGAGGCACTGAAGCTTTCTTT	CASSPGGGGTEAFF
TRBV5-1	TRBJ2-1	.	many	TGCGCCAGCAGCTTCGCGGAGAATGAGCAGTTCTTC	CASSFAENEQFF
TRBV5-1	TRBJ2-6	.	many	TGCGCCAGCAGCTTTTCTTCGGGGGAGGGGGCCAACGTCCTGACTTTC	CASSFSSGEGANVLTF
TRBV6-2/TRBV6-3	TRBJ2-2	.	many	TGTGCCAGCAGTTCCTTCGACGGGACGGCAAACACCGGGGAGCTGTTTTTT	CASSSFDGTANTGELFF
TRBV20-1	TRBJ1-2	.	many	TGCAGTGCTAGCCCCGACCGGGGGGAAGGCTACACCTTC	CSASPDRGEGYTF
TRBV7-2	TRBJ2-2	.	many	TGTGCCAGCAGCACGTACACCGGGGAGCTGTTTTTT	CASSTYTGELFF
TRBV18	TRBJ1-2	.	many	TGTGCCAGCTCACCACCTTCACGCGGTAACTATGGCTACACCTTC	CASSPPSRGNYGYTF
TRBV11-1	TRBJ2-3	.	many	TGTGCCAGCAGCCTGACCCGGACAGATACGCAGTATTTT	CASSLTRTDTQYF
TRBV20-1	TRBJ2-4	.	many	TGCAGTGCTAGGGCCCTAGCCAAAAACATTCAGTACTTC	CSARALAKNIQYF
TRBV5-1	TRBJ2-5	TRBD1	once	TGCAACAGCAGCAACGGGGACAGGGAAGAGACCCAGTACTTC	CNSSNGDREETQYF
TRBV5-1	TRBJ1-1	.	many	TGCGCCAGCAGCTTGGTAGTGGGGTTGAACACTGAAGCTTTCTTT	CASSLVVGLNTEAFF
TRBV6-5	TRBJ1-5	TRBD1	.	TGTGCCAGCACCACACCGGGACAGGCCGAGGGAAGCAATCAGCCCCAGCATTTT	CASTTPGQAEGSNQPQHF
TRBV5-1	TRBJ1-3	.	many	TGCGCCAGCAAAAATTCGACAGTTTCTGGAAACACCATATATTTT	CASKNSTVSGNTIYF
TRBV24-1	TRBJ2-2	.	many	TGTGCCACTCGGGACACACGGACCGGGGAGCTGTTTTTT	CATRDTRTGELFF
TRBV7-2	TRBJ1-5	.	.	TGTGCCAGCAGCGTTGACAGGAGGGAACAGCCCCAGCATTTT	CASSVDRREQPQHF
TRBV20-1	TRBJ2-1	TRBD2	many	TGCAGTGCTAGAGATGGGGCTAGCGGGGGGTACAATGAGCAGTTCTTC	CSARDGASGGYNEQFF
TRBV9	TRBJ2-1	TRBD2	many	TGTGCCAGCAGCGTAGCAGGACTAGCGGGAGTCAATGAGCAGTTCTTC	CASSVAGLAGVNEQFF
TRBV10-3	TRBJ2-3	.	many	TGTGCCATCAGTGTCGAACAGGGCACAGATACGCAGTATTTT	CAISVEQGTDTQYF
TRBV2	TRBJ1-1	TRBD1	many	TGTGCCAGCAGTGTTTCGAGGGACAGGGCGAACACTGAAGCTTTCTTT	CASSVSRDRANTEAFF
TRBV10-3	TRBJ1-5	.	many	TGTGCCATCAGTGACACTAATCAGCCCCAGCATTTT	CAISDTNQPQHF
TRBV15	TRBJ1-3	TRBD1	many	TGTGCCACCAGCGACAGGGCCCGCTCTGGAAACACCATATATTTT	CATSDRARSGNTIYF